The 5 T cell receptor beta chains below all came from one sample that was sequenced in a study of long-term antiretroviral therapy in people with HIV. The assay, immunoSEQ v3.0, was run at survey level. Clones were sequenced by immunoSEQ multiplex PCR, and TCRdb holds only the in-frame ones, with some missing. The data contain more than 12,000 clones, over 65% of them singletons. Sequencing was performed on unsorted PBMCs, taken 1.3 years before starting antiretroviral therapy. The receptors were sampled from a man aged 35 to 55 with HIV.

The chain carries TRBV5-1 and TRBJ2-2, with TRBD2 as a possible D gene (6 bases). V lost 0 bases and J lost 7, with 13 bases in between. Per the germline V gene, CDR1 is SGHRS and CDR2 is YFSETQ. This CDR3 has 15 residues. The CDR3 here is CASSLAGGTGGELFF. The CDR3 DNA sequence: TGCGCCAGCAGCTTGGCCGGAGGGACGGGCGGGGAGCTGTTTTTT.

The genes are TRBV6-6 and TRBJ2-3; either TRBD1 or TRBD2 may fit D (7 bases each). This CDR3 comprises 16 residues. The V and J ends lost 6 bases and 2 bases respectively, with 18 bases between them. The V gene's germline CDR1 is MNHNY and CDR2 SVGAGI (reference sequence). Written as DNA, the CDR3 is TGTGCCAGCAGCCCCAGGGGGGGGGCCTTCACAGATACGCAGTATTTT. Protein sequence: CASSPRGGAFTDTQYF.

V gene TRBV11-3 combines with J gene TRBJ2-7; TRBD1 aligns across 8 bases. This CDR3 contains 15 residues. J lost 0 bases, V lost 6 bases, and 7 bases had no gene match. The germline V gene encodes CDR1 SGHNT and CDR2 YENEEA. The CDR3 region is CASRFGTGHSYEQYF. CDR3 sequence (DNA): TGTGCCAGCAGATTCGGGACAGGCCACTCCTACGAGCAGTACTTC. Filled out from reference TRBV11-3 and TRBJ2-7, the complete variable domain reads EAGVVQSPRYKIIEKKQPVAFWCNPISGHNTLYWYLQNLGQGPELLIRYENEEAVDDSQLPKDRFSAERLKGVDSTLKIQPAELGDSAVYLCASRFGTGHSYEQYFGPGTRLTVT.

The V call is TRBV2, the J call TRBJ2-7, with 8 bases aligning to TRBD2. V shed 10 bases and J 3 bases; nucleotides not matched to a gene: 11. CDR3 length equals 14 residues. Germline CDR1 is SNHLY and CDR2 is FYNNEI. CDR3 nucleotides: TGTGCCACCATGCGGCGGGGGGTTGACTACGAGCAGTACTTC. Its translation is CATMRRGVDYEQYF.

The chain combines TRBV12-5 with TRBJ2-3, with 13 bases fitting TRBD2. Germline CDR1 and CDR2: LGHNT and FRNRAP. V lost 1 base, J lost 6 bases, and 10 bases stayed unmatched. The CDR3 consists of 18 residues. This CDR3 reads CASGLGTSGGAFTDTQYF. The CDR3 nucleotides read TGTGCTAGTGGTTTGGGAACTAGCGGGGGGGCCTTTACGGATACGCAGTATTTT.